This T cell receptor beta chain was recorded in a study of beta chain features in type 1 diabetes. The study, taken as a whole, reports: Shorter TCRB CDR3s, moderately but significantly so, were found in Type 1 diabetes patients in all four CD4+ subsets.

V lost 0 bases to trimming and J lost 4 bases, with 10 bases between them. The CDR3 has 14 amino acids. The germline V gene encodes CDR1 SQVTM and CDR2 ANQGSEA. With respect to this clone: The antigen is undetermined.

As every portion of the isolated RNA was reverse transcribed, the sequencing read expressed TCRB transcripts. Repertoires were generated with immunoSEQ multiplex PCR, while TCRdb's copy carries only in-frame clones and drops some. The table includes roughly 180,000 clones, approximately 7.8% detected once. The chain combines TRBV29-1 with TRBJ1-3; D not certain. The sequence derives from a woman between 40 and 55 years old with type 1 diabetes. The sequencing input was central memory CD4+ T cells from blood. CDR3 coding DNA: TGCAGCGTTGAAGATCAAACAGTGGGAAACACCATATATTTT. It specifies CSVEDQTVGNTIYF.